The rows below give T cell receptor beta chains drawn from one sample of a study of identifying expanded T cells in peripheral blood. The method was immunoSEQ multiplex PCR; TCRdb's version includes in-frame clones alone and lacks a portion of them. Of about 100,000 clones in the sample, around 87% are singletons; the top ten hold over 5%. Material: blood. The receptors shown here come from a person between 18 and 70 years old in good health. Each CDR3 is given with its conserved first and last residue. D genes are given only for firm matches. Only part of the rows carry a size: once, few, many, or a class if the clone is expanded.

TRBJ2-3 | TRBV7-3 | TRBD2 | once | TGTGCCAGCAGTAGCGGGGGTACTAGCACAGATACGCAGTATTTT | CASSSGGTSTDTQYF
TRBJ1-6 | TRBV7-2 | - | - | TGTGCCAGCAGCTTAGGGGGGGCCCGGAATTCACCCCTCCACTTT | CASSLGGARNSPLHF
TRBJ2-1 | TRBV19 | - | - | TGTGCCAGTAGTTTCCAGGGTGAGGGCTATGAGCAGTTCTTC | CASSFQGEGYEQFF
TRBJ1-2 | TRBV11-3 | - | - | TGTGCCAGCAGCTTAGATCAGCGGGGGTCTAAAGGCTACACCTTC | CASSLDQRGSKGYTF
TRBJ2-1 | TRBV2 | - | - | TGTGCCAGCAGTGTCGGCTCCTACAATGAGCAGTTCTTC | CASSVGSYNEQFF
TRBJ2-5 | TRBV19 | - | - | TGTGCCAGTCGCCAGGCCCCGGAGGGCCAGTACTTC | CASRQAPEGQYF
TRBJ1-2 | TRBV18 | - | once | TGTGCCAGCTCACCATATCTGCGTGGCTACACCTTC | CASSPYLRGYTF
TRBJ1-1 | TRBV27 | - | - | TGTGCCAGCAGTTTATACCATTTGGCTGAAGCTTTCTTT | CASSLYHLAEAFF
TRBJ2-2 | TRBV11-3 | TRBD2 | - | TGTGCCAGCAGCTGGACGGGAGGTTCCGGGGAGCTGTTTTTT | CASSWTGGSGELFF
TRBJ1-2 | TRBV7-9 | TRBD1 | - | TGTGCCAGCAGCCCCAAGACAGGGGTTCAAGAGGACACCTTC | CASSPKTGVQEDTF
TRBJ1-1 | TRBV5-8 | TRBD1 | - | TGTGCCAGCAGCCTAGACAGGGAGATGAACACTGAAGCTTTCTTT | CASSLDREMNTEAFF
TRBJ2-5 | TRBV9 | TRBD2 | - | TGTGCCAGCAGCGTAGGTACTAGCGGGGGGGGAGAGACCCAGTACTTC | CASSVGTSGGGETQYF
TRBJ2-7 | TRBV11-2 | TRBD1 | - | TGTGCCAGTAGTCAGGGGACAGGCTCTGCGTCCTACGAGCAGTACTTC | CASSQGTGSASYEQYF
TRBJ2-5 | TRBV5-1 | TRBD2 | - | TGCGCCAGCAGCGTATTGCAAAGCGGGGGGCTGGAGGAGACCCAGTACTTC | CASSVLQSGGLEETQYF
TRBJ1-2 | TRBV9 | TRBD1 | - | TGTGCCAGCAGCGTAGGACAGGGGGGCCTTCGTGGTGGCTACACCTTC | CASSVGQGGLRGGYTF
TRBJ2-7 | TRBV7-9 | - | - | TGTGCCAGCAGCTGGGGGGCCTACGAGCAGTACTTC | CASSWGAYEQYF
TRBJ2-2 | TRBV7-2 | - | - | TGTGCCAGCAGCTTAGACCGGGGGTTCCCCGGGGAGCTGTTTTTT | CASSLDRGFPGELFF
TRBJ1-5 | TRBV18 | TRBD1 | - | TGTGCCAGCTCACCTACGGGACAGTATAGCAATCAGCCCCAGCATTTT | CASSPTGQYSNQPQHF
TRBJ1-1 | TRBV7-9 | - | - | TGTGCCAGCAGCTTAGAGGGGATTTCTGAAGCTTTCTTT | CASSLEGISEAFF
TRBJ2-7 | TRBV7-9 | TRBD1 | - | TGTGCCAGCAGCCAGATTCCGGGACAGGGTATGAACGAGCAGTACTTC | CASSQIPGQGMNEQYF
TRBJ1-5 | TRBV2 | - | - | TGTGCCAGCAGTAACAATCAGCCCCAGCATTTT | CASSNNQPQHF
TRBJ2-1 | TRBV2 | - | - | TGTGCCAGCGAACAGAGGATACAGCCAGCTTACAATGAGCAGTTCTTC | CASEQRIQPAYNEQFF
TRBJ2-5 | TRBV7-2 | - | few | TGTGCCAGCAGCTTATTTCCGCGCGGGGGCCGGGGGGAGACCCAGTACTTC | CASSLFPRGGRGETQYF
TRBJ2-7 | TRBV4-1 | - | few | TGCGCCAGCAGCCAAGAACCCGGACGTCCCTACGAGCAGTACTTC | CASSQEPGRPYEQYF
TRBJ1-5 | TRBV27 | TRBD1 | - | TGTGCCAGCAGCGGGACAGGGAACCAGGCACAGCCCCAGCATTTT | CASSGTGNQAQPQHF
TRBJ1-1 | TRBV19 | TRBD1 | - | TGTGCCAGTAGTGCTTCCGGGACAGGAACCAAAGCTTTCTTT | CASSASGTGTKAFF
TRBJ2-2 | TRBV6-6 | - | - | TGTGCCAGCCCATCCGGCACCGGGGAGCTGTTTTTT | CASPSGTGELFF
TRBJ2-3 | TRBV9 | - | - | TGTGCCAGCAGCGTTTGGAGCAGCACAGATACGCAGTATTTT | CASSVWSSTDTQYF
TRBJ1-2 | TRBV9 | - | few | TGTGCCAGCAGCGGACTAGGACAGTTTGGGGGCTACACCTTC | CASSGLGQFGGYTF
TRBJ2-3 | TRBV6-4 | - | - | TGTGCCAGCAGTGACAGGGGGGGAACAGATACGCAGTATTTT | CASSDRGGTDTQYF
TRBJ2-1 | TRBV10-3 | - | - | TGTGCCGCACTGGGGGAACTATTGTTCTTC | CAALGELLFF
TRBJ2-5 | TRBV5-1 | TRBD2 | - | TGCGCCAGCAGCTGGGCACCGGGACTAGCGGGGGGCCCAGAGACCCAGTACTTC | CASSWAPGLAGGPETQYF
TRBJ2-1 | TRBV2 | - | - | TGTGCCAGCAGCACCTCCTACAATGAGCAGTTCTTC | CASSTSYNEQFF
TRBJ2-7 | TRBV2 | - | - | TGTGCCCGGAGGTCTTTAACGGCCGAGCAGTACTTC | CARRSLTAEQYF
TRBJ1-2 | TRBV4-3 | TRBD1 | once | TGCGCCAGCAGCCGGAGCCGGCGACAGGGAGCGGGGTACTATGGCTACACCTTC | CASSRSRRQGAGYYGYTF
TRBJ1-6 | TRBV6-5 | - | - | TGTGCCAGCAGTCCCGGTAGCTCCTATAATTCACCCCTCCACTTT | CASSPGSSYNSPLHF
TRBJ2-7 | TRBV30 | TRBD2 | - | TGTGCCTGGAGGGGGGGACTAGACTCCTACGAGCAGTACTTC | CAWRGGLDSYEQYF
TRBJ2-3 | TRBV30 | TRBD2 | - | TGTGCCTGGAGTGGGGAGCGGGGGAGTGGCACAGATACGCAGTATTTT | CAWSGERGSGTDTQYF
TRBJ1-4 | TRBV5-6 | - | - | TGTGCCAGCAGCTTGGGGCTTCCAAATGAAAAACTGTTTTTT | CASSLGLPNEKLFF
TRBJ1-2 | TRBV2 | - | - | TGTGCCAGCAGTGTGTCGGACAGCCTCTATGGCTACACCTTC | CASSVSDSLYGYTF
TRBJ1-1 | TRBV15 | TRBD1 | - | TGTGCCACCAGCAAGGACAGGGCAGGCACTGAAGCTTTCTTT | CATSKDRAGTEAFF
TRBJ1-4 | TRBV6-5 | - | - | TGTGCCAGCAGTTACTCGGGTCCTCCAGAAGCATTGTTTTTT | CASSYSGPPEALFF
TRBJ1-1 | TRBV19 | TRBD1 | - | TGTGCCAGTAGACCACGACAGGGTCTGAACACTGAAGCTTTCTTT | CASRPRQGLNTEAFF
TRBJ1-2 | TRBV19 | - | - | TGTGCCAGTACTGGATTTTATGGGGGCTATGGCTACACCTTC | CASTGFYGGYGYTF
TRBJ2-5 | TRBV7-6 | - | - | TGTGCCAGCAGCTTAGCGTACCAAGAGACCCAGTACTTC | CASSLAYQETQYF
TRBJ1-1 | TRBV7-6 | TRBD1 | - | TGTGCCAGCAGCTTAGTAGTGAGGACAGGGCGGACTGAAGCTTTCTTT | CASSLVVRTGRTEAFF
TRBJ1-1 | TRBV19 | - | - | TGTGCCAGTAGTATAGGTTCTGGCAGTCGATTTGCTGAAGCTTTCTTT | CASSIGSGSRFAEAFF
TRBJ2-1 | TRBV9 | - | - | TGTGCCAGCAGCCAGCCCCGGCTAGGGGCAGGAAGAGGATACAATGAGCAGTTCTTC | CASSQPRLGAGRGYNEQFF
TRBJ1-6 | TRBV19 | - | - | TGTGCCAGTAGTATAGTTGGGGGCAGAAGGGATTCACCCCTCCACTTT | CASSIVGGRRDSPLHF
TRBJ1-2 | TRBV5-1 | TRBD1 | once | TGCGCCAGCCCCCGGACAGGGGAAGGCTATGGCTACACCTTC | CASPRTGEGYGYTF
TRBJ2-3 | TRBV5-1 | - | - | TGCGCCAGCAGCTTTTCAGGCACAGATACGCAGTATTTT | CASSFSGTDTQYF
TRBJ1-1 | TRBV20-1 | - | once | TGCAGTGTCCCCGATAGTGAAGCTTTCTTT | CSVPDSEAFF
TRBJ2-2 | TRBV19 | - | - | TGTGCCAGTAGCGTTGTTGGGAACACCGGGGAGCTGTTTTTT | CASSVVGNTGELFF
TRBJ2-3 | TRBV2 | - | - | TGTGCCAGCAGTGAGGTCAGCACAGATACGCAGTATTTT | CASSEVSTDTQYF
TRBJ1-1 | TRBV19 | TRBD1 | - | TGTGCCAGTAGTATGACAGGGCTGAACACTGAAGCTTTCTTT | CASSMTGLNTEAFF
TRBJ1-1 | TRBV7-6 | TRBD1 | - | TGTGCCAGCGGCCACAGGGGGGAAGGGACTGAAGCTTTCTTT | CASGHRGEGTEAFF